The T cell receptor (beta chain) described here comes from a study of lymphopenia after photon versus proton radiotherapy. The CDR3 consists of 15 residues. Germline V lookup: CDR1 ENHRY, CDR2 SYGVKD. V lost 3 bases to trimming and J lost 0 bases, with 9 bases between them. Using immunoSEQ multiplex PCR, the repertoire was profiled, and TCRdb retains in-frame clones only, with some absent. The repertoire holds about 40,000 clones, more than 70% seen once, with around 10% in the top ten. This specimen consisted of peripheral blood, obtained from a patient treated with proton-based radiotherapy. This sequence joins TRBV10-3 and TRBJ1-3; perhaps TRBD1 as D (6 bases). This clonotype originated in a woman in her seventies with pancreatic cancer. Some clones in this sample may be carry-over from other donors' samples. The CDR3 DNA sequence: TGTGCCATCAGTGAAGGACAGAGCTCTGGAAACACCATATATTTT. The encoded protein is CAISEGQSSGNTIYF.